These 11 T cell receptor beta chains originate from one sample sequenced in a study of blood T cell repertoires in COVID-19. Libraries were prepared by immunoSEQ multiplex PCR; TCRdb keeps only in-frame clonotypes and omits some of them. Of tens of thousands of clones in the sample, about 90% are singletons; the top ten hold under 0.65%. The sequenced material came from peripheral blood. The receptor source for this set is a man aged 50 to 60 with COVID-19, enrolled during active disease.

The V and J genes are TRBV30 and TRBJ1-6, with D tentatively TRBD1 (6 bases). Germline CDR1 and CDR2: GTSNPN and SVGIG (reference sequence). This CDR3 is built from 15 residues. The V end was cut by 0 bases, the J end by 7 bases, with 13 bases between. The CDR3 sequence is CAWSVGGRGNSPLHF. The DNA for the CDR3 is TGTGCCTGGAGTGTCGGGGGGCGTGGGAATTCACCCCTCCACTTT.

This clone was recorded only once. The rearrangement uses TRBV4-1 and TRBJ1-6; no reliable D call. Germline assignment: CDR1 MGHRA and CDR2 YSYEKL. V was trimmed by 2 bases and J by 8 bases, leaving 7 bases between them. The CDR3 is 13 amino acids. CDR3: CASSQRFDSPLHF. Here the CDR3 DNA reads TGCGCCAGCAGCCAACGGTTCGATTCACCCCTCCACTTT.

The rearrangement uses TRBV5-1 and TRBJ2-7; TRBD1 agrees at 7 bases. CDR3 length equals 14 residues. Germline V gives CDR1 SGHRS, CDR2 YFSETQ. V shed 1 base, J shed 6 bases, and the junction held 7 bases outside the gene matches. The CDR3 spells CASSLPGQDLEQYF. For the CDR3, the DNA is TGCGCCAGCAGCTTGCCAGGACAGGATCTCGAGCAGTACTTC.

The CDR3 protein is CASSPPGRDTEAFF. CDR3 sequence (DNA): TGTGCCAGCAGTCCCCCAGGGAGGGACACTGAAGCTTTCTTT. The rearrangement joins TRBV28 to TRBJ1-1; D perhaps matches TRBD1 (5 bases). CDR1 is MDHEN and CDR2 is SYDVKM in the germline V gene. The CDR3 spans 14 residues. V lost 5 bases to trimming and J lost 3 bases, with 13 bases between them.

The V gene is TRBV28, the J gene TRBJ2-1, with 9 bases that match TRBD2. Per germline, CDR1 MDHEN and CDR2 SYDVKM. J was trimmed by 8 bases and V by 2 bases; bases with no gene match: 10. The CDR3 covers 16 residues. The CDR3 DNA reads as TGTGCCAGCAGTTTAAGTGGTAGCGGGAGCCCCCATGAGCAGTTCTTC. Residues: CASSLSGSGSPHEQFF. Supplemented by reference TRBV28 and TRBJ2-1, the full variable domain reads DVKVTQSSRYLVKRTGEKVFLECVQDMDHENMFWYRQDPGLGLRLIYFSYDVKMKEKGDIPEGYSVSREKKERFSLILESASTNQTSMYLCASSLSGSGSPHEQFFGPGTRLTVL.

J is TRBJ2-7 and V is TRBV5-1; D may be TRBD1 (5 bases). Germline CDR1 SGHRS, CDR2 YFSETQ. This CDR3 is 14 amino acids long. V lost 2 bases, J lost 0 bases, and 9 bases lay in between. Here the CDR3 reads CASSLGHRSYEQYF. The CDR3 coding sequence is TGCGCCAGCAGCTTAGGACACCGCTCCTACGAGCAGTACTTC.

The chain is built from TRBV2 and TRBJ2-7, with 7 bases identical to TRBD1. CDR3 length: 14 residues. V was pared by 5 bases and J by 5 bases, with 9 bases of the junction left unmatched. CDR1 is SNHLY and CDR2 is FYNNEI in the germline V gene. CDR3 sequence reads: CASSPTGFFDEQYF. CDR3 bases: TGTGCCAGCAGTCCGACAGGGTTTTTCGACGAGCAGTACTTC.

This rearrangement joins TRBV30 to TRBJ1-5; 8 bases are a match to TRBD1. J lost 5 bases, V lost 0 bases, and 3 bases had no gene match. CDR1 is GTSNPN, CDR2 SVGIG, per germline (reference sequence). The CDR3 contains 14 residues. CDR3 loop: CAWSVLDRDQPQHF. Here the CDR3 DNA reads TGTGCCTGGAGTGTACTGGACAGGGATCAGCCCCAGCATTTT.

In regard to this clone: At one end, the junction sequence differs from germline, possibly due to a read error. The V gene is TRBV27, the J gene TRBJ1-1, with D possibly being TRBD1 (6 bases). CDR1 MNHEY and CDR2 SMNVEV come from the germline V gene (reference sequence). The CDR3 has 13 residues. The CDR3 loop is CASSSWAGAEAFF. The DNA of the CDR3 is TGTGCCAGCAGTTCTTGGGCAGGGGCTGAGGCTTTCTTT.

The count of this clone is one. The CDR3 region has the DNA TGCGCCAGCAGTCGGACCGGGACACCATACACGCAACCAACTAATGAAAAACTGTTTTTT. Its translation: CASSRTGTPYTQPTNEKLFF. The rearrangement joins TRBV23-1 to TRBJ1-4; a possible D gene is TRBD1 (6 bases). TRBV23-1 is an open reading frame whose function is uncertain. The CDR3 contains 20 residues. Trimming removed 4 bases from V and 0 bases from J, with 24 bases in between.

Here the CDR3 DNA reads TGTGCCAGCAGCGGGAAGGGAGACAGGGGGCAAGAGACCCAGTACTTC. Protein product: CASSGKGDRGQETQYF. V is TRBV9 and J is TRBJ2-5; the match to TRBD1 covers 9 bases. Germline values: CDR1 SGDLS, CDR2 YYNGEE. The CDR3 runs to 16 residues. V shed 3 bases and J 2 bases; nucleotides not matched to a gene: 8.